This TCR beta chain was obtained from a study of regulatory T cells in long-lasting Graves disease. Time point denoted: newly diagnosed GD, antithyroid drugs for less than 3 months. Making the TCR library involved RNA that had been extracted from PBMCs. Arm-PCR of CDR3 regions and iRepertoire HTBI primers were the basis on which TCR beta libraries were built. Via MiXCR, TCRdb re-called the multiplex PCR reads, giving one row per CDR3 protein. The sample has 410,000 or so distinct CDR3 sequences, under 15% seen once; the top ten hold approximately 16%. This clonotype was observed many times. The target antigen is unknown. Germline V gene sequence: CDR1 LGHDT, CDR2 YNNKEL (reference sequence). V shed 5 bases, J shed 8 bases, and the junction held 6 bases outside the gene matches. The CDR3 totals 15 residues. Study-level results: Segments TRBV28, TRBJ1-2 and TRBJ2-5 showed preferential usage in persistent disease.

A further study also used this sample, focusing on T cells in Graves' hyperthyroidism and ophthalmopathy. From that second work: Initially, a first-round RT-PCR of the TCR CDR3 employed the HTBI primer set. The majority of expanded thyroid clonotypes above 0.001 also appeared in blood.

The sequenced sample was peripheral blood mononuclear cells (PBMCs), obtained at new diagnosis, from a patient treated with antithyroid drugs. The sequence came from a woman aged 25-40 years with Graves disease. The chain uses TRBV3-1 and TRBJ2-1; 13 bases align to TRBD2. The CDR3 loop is CASSARTSGSDEQFF. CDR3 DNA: TGTGCCAGCAGCGCCCGGACTAGCGGGAGCGATGAGCAGTTCTTC.